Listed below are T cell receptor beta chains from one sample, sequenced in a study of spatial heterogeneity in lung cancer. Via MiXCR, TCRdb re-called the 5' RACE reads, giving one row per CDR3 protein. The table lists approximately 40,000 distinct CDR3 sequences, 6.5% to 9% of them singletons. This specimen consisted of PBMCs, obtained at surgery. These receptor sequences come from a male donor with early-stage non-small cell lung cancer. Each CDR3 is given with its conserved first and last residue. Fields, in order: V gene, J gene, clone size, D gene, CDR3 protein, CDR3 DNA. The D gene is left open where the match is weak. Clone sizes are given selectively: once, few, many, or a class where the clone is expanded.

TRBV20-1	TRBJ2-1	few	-	CSARVPGDLYNEQFF	TGCAGTGCTAGAGTCCCAGGGGACCTCTACAATGAGCAGTTCTTC
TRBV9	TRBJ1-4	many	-	CASSVNSNTEKLFF	TGTGCCAGCAGCGTTAATAGCAATACTGAAAAACTGTTTTTT
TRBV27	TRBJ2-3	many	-	CASSLGHRAHTDTQYF	TGTGCCAGCAGTCTGGGGCACAGGGCTCACACAGATACGCAGTATTTT
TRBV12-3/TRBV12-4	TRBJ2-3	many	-	CASSDSGTEADTQYF	TGTGCCAGCAGTGACTCCGGGACCGAGGCGGATACGCAGTATTTT
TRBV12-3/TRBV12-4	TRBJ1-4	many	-	CASSLHPNEKLFF	TGTGCCAGCAGTTTACATCCGAATGAAAAACTGTTTTTT
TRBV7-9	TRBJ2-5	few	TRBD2	CASSLGLAGPETQYF	TGTGCCAGCAGCTTAGGACTAGCGGGGCCAGAGACCCAGTACTTC
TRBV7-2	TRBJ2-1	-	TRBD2	CASSLGRPPEQFF	TGTGCCAGCAGCCTCGGGAGGCCCCCCGAGCAGTTCTTC
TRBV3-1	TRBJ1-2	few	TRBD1	CASRKTGTNYGYTF	TGTGCCAGCAGGAAGACAGGGACAAACTATGGCTACACCTTC
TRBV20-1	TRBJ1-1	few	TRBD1	CSARGQGRGQAEAFF	TGCAGTGCTAGGGGACAGGGAAGGGGACAGGCTGAAGCTTTCTTT
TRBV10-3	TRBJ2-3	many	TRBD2	CAISASGGFTDTQYF	TGTGCCATCAGTGCTAGCGGGGGTTTCACAGATACGCAGTATTTT
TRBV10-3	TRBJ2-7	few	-	CAISVGGQLDEQYF	TGTGCCATCTCGGTGGGGGGGCAGCTGGACGAGCAGTACTTC
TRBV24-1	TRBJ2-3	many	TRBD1	CATSDSGTGPDTQYF	TGTGCCACCAGTGACTCCGGGACAGGGCCAGATACGCAGTATTTT
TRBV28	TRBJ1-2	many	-	CASSLEGENYGYTF	TGTGCCAGCAGCCTGGAAGGGGAAAACTATGGCTACACCTTC
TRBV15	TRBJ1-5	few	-	CATSREEYSNQPQHF	TGTGCCACCAGCAGAGAGGAATATAGCAATCAGCCCCAGCATTTT
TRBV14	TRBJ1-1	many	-	CASRPLGDPNTEAFF	TGTGCCAGCAGGCCACTAGGGGATCCAAACACTGAAGCTTTCTTT
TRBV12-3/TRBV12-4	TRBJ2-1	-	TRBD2	CASSLPRRTSGHNEQFF	TGTGCCAGCAGTTTACCCCGTCGGACTAGCGGTCACAATGAGCAGTTCTTC
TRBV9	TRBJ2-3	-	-	CASSVAGFITDTQYF	TGTGCCAGCAGCGTCGCAGGATTCATCACAGATACGCAGTATTTT
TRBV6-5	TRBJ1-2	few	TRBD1	CASGTANYGYTF	TGTGCCAGCGGGACAGCTAACTATGGCTACACCTTC
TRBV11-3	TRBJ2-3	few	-	CASSSAQRTDTQYF	TGTGCCAGCAGCTCAGCTCAACGCACAGATACGCAGTATTTT
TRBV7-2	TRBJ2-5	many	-	CASSLGRKETQYF	TGTGCCAGCAGCTTAGGGCGGAAAGAGACCCAGTACTTC
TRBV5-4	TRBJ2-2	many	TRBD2	CASSLAKGLAVGGELFF	TGTGCCAGCAGCTTGGCGAAAGGACTAGCGGTTGGCGGGGAGCTGTTTTTT
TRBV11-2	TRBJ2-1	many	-	CASSLVAGFSYEQFF	TGTGCCAGCAGCTTAGTTGCGGGGTTCTCATATGAGCAGTTCTTC
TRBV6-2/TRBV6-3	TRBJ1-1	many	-	CASSYVVYTEAFF	TGTGCCAGCAGTTACGTCGTGTACACTGAAGCTTTCTTT
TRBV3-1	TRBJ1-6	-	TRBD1	CASSPRTGANSPLHF	TGTGCCAGCAGCCCGAGGACAGGAGCTAATTCACCCCTCCACTTT
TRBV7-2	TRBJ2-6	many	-	CASSLFGTGANVLTF	TGTGCCAGCAGCTTGTTTGGGACTGGGGCCAACGTCCTGACTTTC
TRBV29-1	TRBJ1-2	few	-	CSALNRTQYGYTF	TGCAGCGCCCTGAACAGGACACAATATGGCTACACCTTC
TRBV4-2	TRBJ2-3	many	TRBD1	CASSQVPGQGTGGQYF	TGTGCCAGCAGCCAAGTCCCGGGACAGGGGACGGGGGGGCAGTATTTT
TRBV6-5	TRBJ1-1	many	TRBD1	CASSKGQAKRDPFF	TGTGCCAGCAGTAAAGGACAGGCGAAACGGGATCCTTTCTTT
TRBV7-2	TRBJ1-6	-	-	CASSLGGRINSPLHF	TGTGCCAGCAGCTTAGGGGGCAGGATCAATTCACCCCTCCACTTT
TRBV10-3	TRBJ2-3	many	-	CAISEGGGSTDTQYF	TGTGCCATCAGTGAGGGAGGGGGGTCCACAGATACGCAGTATTTT
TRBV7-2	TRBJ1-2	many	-	CASSLAGTGKQGYTF	TGTGCCAGCAGCTTAGCGGGTACGGGGAAGCAAGGCTACACCTTC
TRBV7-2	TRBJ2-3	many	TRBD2	CASSLAPGGAGPQDTQYF	TGTGCCAGCAGCTTAGCCCCCGGGGGAGCGGGGCCTCAGGATACGCAGTATTTT
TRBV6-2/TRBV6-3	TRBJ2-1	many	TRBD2	CASSRLAGNRRIEQFF	TGTGCCAGCAGTCGACTAGCGGGAAATCGAAGGATTGAGCAGTTCTTC
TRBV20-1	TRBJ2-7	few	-	CSADSRGLGNEQYF	TGCAGTGCTGACTCCAGGGGCCTGGGCAACGAGCAGTACTTC
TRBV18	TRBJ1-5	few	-	CASSHNAASSNRPQHF	TGTGCCAGCTCTCATAACGCCGCCTCCTCTAATCGCCCCCAGCATTTT
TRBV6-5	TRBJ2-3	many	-	CASSYGRSTDTQYF	TGTGCCAGCAGTTACGGCAGAAGCACAGATACGCAGTATTTT
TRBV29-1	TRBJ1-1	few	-	CSETGSGAFF	TGCAGCGAAACAGGGAGTGGAGCTTTCTTT
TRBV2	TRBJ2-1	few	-	CASNDYYNEQFF	TGTGCCAGCAACGACTACTACAATGAGCAGTTCTTC
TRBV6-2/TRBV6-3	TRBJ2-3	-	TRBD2	CATSSGGYTDTQYF	TGTGCCACTTCAAGCGGGGGGTACACAGATACGCAGTATTTT
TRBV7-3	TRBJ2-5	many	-	CASSPGGSLQETQYF	TGTGCCAGCAGCCCAGGGGGGAGCCTACAAGAGACCCAGTACTTC
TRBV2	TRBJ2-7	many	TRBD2	CASRGDPYEQYF	TGTGCCAGCCGGGGGGACCCATACGAGCAGTACTTC
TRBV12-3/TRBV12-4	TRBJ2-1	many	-	CASTSRALSVKPYNEQFF	TGTGCCAGCACTTCCCGGGCCTTATCAGTAAAACCGTACAATGAGCAGTTCTTC
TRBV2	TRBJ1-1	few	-	CASSPARATEAFF	TGTGCCAGCAGCCCGGCCCGGGCCACTGAAGCTTTCTTT
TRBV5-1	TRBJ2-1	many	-	CASSLGQPGNEQFF	TGCGCCAGCAGCCTTGGGCAGCCCGGGAATGAGCAGTTCTTC
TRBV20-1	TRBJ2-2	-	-	CSASLINGELFF	TGCAGTGCTAGCCTCATAAACGGGGAGCTGTTTTTT
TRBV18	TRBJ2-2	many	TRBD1	CASSDRDTGELFF	TGTGCCAGCTCCGACAGGGATACCGGGGAGCTGTTTTTT
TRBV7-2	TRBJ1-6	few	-	CASSFDSGNSPLHF	TGTGCCAGCAGCTTTGACAGCGGTAATTCACCCCTCCACTTT
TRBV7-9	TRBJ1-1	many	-	CASSCTGSCGRGLNTEAFF	TGTGCCAGCAGCTGCACGGGAAGTTGTGGAAGAGGGTTGAACACTGAAGCTTTCTTT
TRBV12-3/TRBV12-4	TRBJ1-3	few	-	CASSPTEGNTIYF	TGTGCCAGCAGCCCCACTGAAGGAAACACCATATATTTT
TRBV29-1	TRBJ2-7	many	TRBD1	CSVEGGTGGPEQYF	TGCAGCGTTGAAGGAGGGACAGGGGGCCCCGAGCAGTACTTC
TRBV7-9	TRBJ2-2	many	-	CASSLPKPTGELFF	TGTGCCAGCAGCTTACCGAAGCCTACCGGGGAGCTGTTTTTT
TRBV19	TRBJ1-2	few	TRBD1	CASSIQGGAPTNYGYTF	TGTGCCAGTAGTATTCAAGGGGGCGCCCCCACTAACTATGGCTACACCTTC
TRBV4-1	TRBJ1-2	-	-	CASSFDPPGLDGYTF	TGCGCCAGCAGTTTTGACCCTCCGGGGTTAGATGGCTACACCTTC
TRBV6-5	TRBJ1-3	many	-	CASSTTVSGNTIYF	TGTGCCAGCAGTACGACAGTCTCTGGAAACACCATATATTTT
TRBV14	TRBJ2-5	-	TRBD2	CASSQGIAGDWETQYF	TGTGCCAGCAGCCAAGGCATAGCGGGGGATTGGGAGACCCAGTACTTC
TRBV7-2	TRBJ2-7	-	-	CASSLSGQEPSYEQYF	TGTGCCAGCAGTCTCTCGGGACAAGAACCTTCCTACGAGCAGTACTTC
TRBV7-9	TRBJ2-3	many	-	CASSVMRADTQYF	TGTGCCAGCAGCGTGATGAGGGCAGATACGCAGTATTTT
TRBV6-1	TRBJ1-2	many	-	CASSETGSGYTF	TGTGCCAGCAGTGAAACAGGGTCCGGCTACACCTTC
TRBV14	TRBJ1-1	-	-	CASSQDWGRTNTEAFF	TGTGCCAGCAGCCAAGATTGGGGGAGGACCAACACTGAAGCTTTCTTT